This TCR beta chain emerged from a study of neurological immune-mediated disorders. General observations from the study: While HTLV-1-associated myelopathy showed the greatest TCR clonal expansion, multiple sclerosis showed the least, falling below healthy controls. None of the CDR3 amino acid sequences found in expanded clones was shared across subjects. This suggests that the TCR-beta repertoires were private in all groups.

Germline V gene data show CDR1 as MNHNS and CDR2 as SASEGT. This CDR3 is 14 amino acids long. V shed 0 bases and J shed 6 bases, with 11 bases lying between them. There are many counts of this clonotype. The antigen is unknown. cDNA was made by 5'RACE with 10-nucleotide random UMIs. Every sequencing run generated in excess of 160 million TCR-beta sequences. These sequences covered 15-18 subjects. TCRdb recomputed calls from the 5' RACE reads with MiXCR, one row per CDR3 protein. Found here are around 25,000 distinct CDR3 sequences, more than 10% of them singletons; the top ten hold around 13%. The receptor's source is a woman in her sixties with HTLV-1-associated myelopathy (HAM/TSP). The rearrangement links TRBV6-1 to TRBJ1-2; D may be TRBD1 (6 bases). The sequencing sample was made of PBMCs. The CDR3 region has the DNA TGTGCCAGCAGTGAAGCGGCACGGACAGATGGCTACACCTTC. Residues: CASSEAARTDGYTF.